The 3 T cell receptor beta chains below all came from one sample that was sequenced in a study of blood T cell repertoires in COVID-19. Measured with immunoSEQ multiplex PCR; TCRdb has only the in-frame clones, and not every one. The table lists 120,000 to 150,000 clones, around 79% of them singletons, with 8.6% in the top ten. Material for sequencing was peripheral blood. These receptor sequences come from a man aged 50 to 59 with active or convalescent COVID-19.

This clone was seen at least ten times. V usage is TRBV19 and J usage is TRBJ2-7; TRBD2 matches at 9 bases. The V and J ends lost 8 bases and 4 bases, in that order; junction bases with no gene match: 12. Germline V gene sequence: CDR1 LNHDA, CDR2 SQIVND (reference sequence). This CDR3 comprises 15 residues. The CDR3 DNA reads TGTGCCAGTGCTCCAGCGGGAGGCCAAACTTACGAGCAGTACTTC. This gives the protein CASAPAGGQTYEQYF. The entire variable domain, with the rest obtained from reference TRBV19 and TRBJ2-7, is as follows: DGGITQSPKYLFRKEGQNVTLSCEQNLNHDAMYWYRQDPGQGLRLIYYSQIVNDFQKGDIAEGYSVSREKKESFPLTVTSAQKNPTAFYLCASAPAGGQTYEQYFGPGTRLTVT.

This chain's CDR3 is CASSGGRMNTEAFF. The CDR3 nucleotides read TGTGCCAGCAGTGGAGGGCGGATGAACACTGAAGCTTTCTTT. V and J are TRBV2 and TRBJ1-1; D not resolved. Looked up from germline, CDR1 is SNHLY and CDR2 is FYNNEI. Trimming removed 4 bases from V and 0 bases from J, with 9 bases in between. This CDR3 has 14 amino acids.

This clone was counted only a few times. The chain couples TRBV28 to TRBJ2-7; 7 nucleotides align to TRBD2. Germline values: CDR1 MDHEN, CDR2 SYDVKM. Trimming at V came to 8 bases and at J to 3 bases, leaving 7 bases not matched to a gene. The CDR3 runs to 13 residues. The CDR3 sequence: CASLGGAGYEQYF. As DNA, the CDR3 is TGTGCCAGCCTGGGAGGGGCTGGCTACGAGCAGTACTTC. Full variable domain (outside the CDR3, taken from reference TRBV28 and TRBJ2-7): DVKVTQSSRYLVKRTGEKVFLECVQDMDHENMFWYRQDPGLGLRLIYFSYDVKMKEKGDIPEGYSVSREKKERFSLILESASTNQTSMYLCASLGGAGYEQYFGPGTRLTVT.